These 25 T cell receptor beta chains were sequenced from one sample in a study of STAT5B mutations in CD4+ large granular lymphocyte leukemia (dated 2022 in TCRdb). Library prep was done by the immunoSEQ multiplex PCR assay. As stored in TCRdb, this immuneACCESS dataset retains in-frame rearrangements with V and J assigned. A fraction of the clones does not appear; measured against another copy, unresolved V genes explain less than half of the discrepancy, and the remainder lacks a known reason. The sample table holds tens of thousands of clones, of which more than 65% were seen once. Approximately 0.4% of the sample belongs to the ten largest clones. The specimen was CD4+ T cells from blood buffy coats. The receptors come from a human donor in good health.

V is TRBV27 and J is TRBJ2-7; D call uncertain. This CDR3 spans 13 amino acids. Germline loops: CDR1 MNHEY, CDR2 SMNVEV (reference sequence). V was cut by 2 bases and J by 4 bases, with 9 bases left in between. DNA of the CDR3: TGTGCCAGCAGTTTAGAGGCCGGGTACGAGCAGTACTTC. It codes for CASSLEAGYEQYF.

The chain joins TRBV5-4 to TRBJ1-1, with D perhaps matching TRBD1 (5 bases). CDR1 SGHNT and CDR2 YYREEE come from the germline V gene (reference sequence). The CDR3 covers 16 residues. V shed 3 bases and J shed 1 base, with 16 bases lying between them. The CDR3 region has the DNA TGTGCCAGCAGCTCGGGGGGGTGGAATTCGAACACTGAAGCTTTCTTT. Translated: CASSSGGWNSNTEAFF.

This chain connects TRBV18 to TRBJ2-5, with 7 bases lining up with TRBD2. Germline values: CDR1 KGHSH, CDR2 LQKENI. The CDR3 length is 14 residues. J was trimmed by 4 bases and V by 3 bases; bases with no gene match: 5. The CDR3 loop is CASSPRSGGETQYF. Here the CDR3 DNA reads TGTGCCAGCTCACCCCGGTCGGGAGGAGAGACCCAGTACTTC.

The CDR3 spells CASSYLGGTDTQYF. The CDR3 bases are TGTGCCAGCAGTTACCTTGGAGGCACAGATACGCAGTATTTT. This rearrangement joins TRBV27 to TRBJ2-3, with D uncertain. The length of the CDR3 is 14 residues. With 4 bases removed from V and 1 base from J, the gap between germline ends came to 9 bases. From germline, CDR1 is MNHEY and CDR2 SMNVEV (reference sequence).

CDR3 protein: CASSWSRDTEAFF. Written as DNA, the CDR3 is TGTGCCAGCAGCTGGAGCCGGGACACTGAAGCTTTCTTT. V and J are TRBV11-3 and TRBJ1-1; D is undetermined. This CDR3 has 13 residues. Germline loops: CDR1 SGHNT, CDR2 YENEEA. The V and J ends lost 4 bases and 3 bases respectively, with 9 bases between them.

This chain joins TRBV6-5 and TRBJ1-2; 7 bases agree with TRBD1. J gave up 7 bases and V 7 bases, and 6 bases lay outside the gene matches. The length of the CDR3 is 12 residues. Germline V gene sequence: CDR1 MNHEY, CDR2 SVGAGI. The CDR3 nucleotides are TGTGCCAGCACCCCGGGACAGTCTGGCTACACCTTC. Translating gives CASTPGQSGYTF.

This chain connects TRBV15 to TRBJ2-2; 13 positions match TRBD2. Germline-derived CDR1 and CDR2 are LNHNV and YYDKDF (reference sequence). J lost 7 bases, V lost 1 base, and 12 bases had no gene match. The CDR3 spans 19 residues. CDR3 nucleotide sequence: TGTGCCACCAGCAGAGGACTTAGGACTAGCGGGAGAGTGGGCGGGGAGCTGTTTTTT. Its protein product is CATSRGLRTSGRVGGELFF.

The chain combines TRBV18 with TRBJ1-3; no clear D gene. The CDR3 totals 15 residues. In germline, CDR1 is KGHSH, CDR2 LQKENI. V lost 9 bases and J 0 bases, leaving 15 bases between the germline ends. The DNA for the CDR3 is TGTGCCAGTTCCCCCCGGGATTCCTCTGGAAACACCATATATTTT. It is translated as CASSPRDSSGNTIYF.

Here the CDR3 reads CASSSLEAGSRTQYF. CDR3 coding DNA: TGTGCCAGCAGCTCCCTTGAAGCGGGGTCCAGGACCCAGTACTTC. The chain couples TRBV11-2 to TRBJ2-5, with TRBD2 matching over 7 bases. This CDR3 is built from 15 residues. V was pared by 4 bases and J by 7 bases, with 12 bases of the junction left unmatched. Germline lookup yields CDR1 SGHAT and CDR2 FQNNGV.

This clone showed up just a few times. J is TRBJ1-6 and V is TRBV27; a possible D gene is TRBD1 (6 bases). Germline CDR1 reads MNHEY; CDR2 reads SMNVEV (reference sequence). CDR3 length: 15 residues. Trimming left V 5 bases short and J 8 bases short, with 16 bases between. The CDR3 protein is CASSLQGLRDSPLHF. The CDR3 coding sequence is TGTGCCAGCAGTCTACAGGGATTAAGGGATTCACCCCTCCACTTT.

This sequence joins TRBV4-1 and TRBJ2-2; 12 positions agree with TRBD2. The germline V gene encodes CDR1 MGHRA and CDR2 YSYEKL. The CDR3 contains 19 residues. The trim removed 0 bases at V and 0 bases at J, leaving 5 bases unmatched. CDR3 sequence (DNA): TGCGCCAGCAGCCAAGAAATGGGACTAGCGGGTCCGAACACCGGGGAGCTGTTTTTT. This translates into CASSQEMGLAGPNTGELFF.

This chain connects TRBV23-1 to TRBJ1-5, with D hard to call. TRBV23-1 is given ORF status, its function remaining uncertain. The CDR3 spans 17 residues. V shed 3 bases and J shed 5 bases, with 20 bases lying between them. In DNA form, the CDR3 reads TGCGCCAGCAGTCAGCTTGGGCAGTTCCATCATCATCAGCCCCAGCATTTT. This sequence encodes CASSQLGQFHHHQPQHF.

This chain uses TRBV6-1 with TRBJ1-1; D remains unclear. Germline values: CDR1 MNHNS, CDR2 SASEGT. Deletions cut 6 bases from V and 10 bases from J, with 12 bases between. The CDR3 covers 11 residues. CDR3 DNA: TGTGCCAGCAGCGGGGAACCCCCAGCTTTCTTT. It codes for CASSGEPPAFF.

In DNA form, the CDR3 reads TGTGCCTGGAGTGTAGGACAACCAGGCACAGATACGCAGTATTTT. It translates to CAWSVGQPGTDTQYF. This chain joins TRBV30 and TRBJ2-3, with D tentatively TRBD1 (5 bases). Germline-derived CDR1 and CDR2 are GTSNPN and SVGIG (reference sequence). V was pared by 0 bases and J by 1 base, with 11 bases between. The length of the CDR3 is 15 residues.

The chain links TRBV6-1 to TRBJ2-2; D call uncertain. The V gene lost 7 bases and the J gene lost 0 bases, with 9 bases spanning the gap. Germline CDR1 MNHNS, CDR2 SASEGT. This CDR3 contains 14 residues. The CDR3 region is CASISRPNTGELFF. The CDR3 coding sequence is TGTGCCAGCATCTCCCGACCGAACACCGGGGAGCTGTTTTTT.

The V gene is TRBV10-1, the J gene TRBJ2-7, with 7 bases lining up with TRBD1. V shed 4 bases, J shed 5 bases, and the junction held 5 bases outside the gene matches. The CDR3 loop spans 13 amino acids. CDR1 is WNHNN, CDR2 SYGVQD, per germline (reference sequence). CDR3 sequence (DNA): TGCGCCAGCAGTGTTGACAGGGCGGACGAGCAGTACTTC. Translating gives CASSVDRADEQYF.

The count of this clone is one. The chain uses TRBV6-1 and TRBJ2-5; TRBD2 matches at 7 bases. V lost 1 base to trimming and J lost 5 bases; unmatched junction nucleotides: 7. Germline CDR1 MNHNS, CDR2 SASEGT. The CDR3 consists of 15 residues. The CDR3 nucleotides are TGTGCCAGCAGTGAAGGGGGGAGGGCTGCGGAGACCCAGTACTTC. It is translated as CASSEGGRAAETQYF.

This clone was counted a single time. This chain joins TRBV5-1 and TRBJ1-1, with D hard to call. Germline CDR1 and CDR2: SGHRS and YFSETQ. With 4 bases removed from V and 0 bases from J, the gap between germline ends came to 10 bases. The CDR3 is made up of 14 amino acids. CDR3 region: CASSLDQMNTEAFF. As DNA, the CDR3 is TGCGCCAGCAGCCTGGACCAAATGAACACTGAAGCTTTCTTT. Full variable domain (outside the CDR3, taken from reference TRBV5-1 and TRBJ1-1): KAGVTQTPRYLIKTRGQQVTLSCSPISGHRSVSWYQQTPGQGLQFLFEYFSETQRNKGNFPGRFSGRQFSNSRSEMNVSTLELGDSALYLCASSLDQMNTEAFFGQGTRLTVV.

V and J are TRBV18 and TRBJ2-7; 7 bases fit TRBD1. V lost 3 bases, J lost 3 bases, and 5 bases stayed unmatched. The CDR3 length is 14 residues. CDR1 KGHSH and CDR2 LQKENI come from the germline V gene. CDR3 coding DNA: TGTGCCAGCTCACCCCCAGACAGGGTCTACGAGCAGTACTTC. Protein: CASSPPDRVYEQYF.

The rearrangement links TRBV21-1 to TRBJ2-7; the D call in the table, TRBD1, was not verified against the DNA. TRBV21-1 is recorded as a pseudogene. The CDR3 totals 14 residues. CDR3 DNA sequence: TGTGCCAGCAGCAAGACAGTAGGCTCCTACGAGCAGTACTTC. Translating gives CASSKTVGSYEQYF.

V usage is TRBV6-6 and J usage is TRBJ2-7, with a weak D call TRBD1 (6 bases). The CDR3 extends over 15 amino acids. Deletions cut 5 bases from V and 4 bases from J, with 18 bases between. The germline gives CDR1 MNHNY, CDR2 SVGAGI (reference sequence). In DNA form, the CDR3 reads TGTGCCAGCAGTGACCCTTCAGGGGACGGTTACGAGCAGTACTTC. Translated, it gives CASSDPSGDGYEQYF.

The V and J genes are TRBV6-5 and TRBJ2-5; 7 bases fit TRBD1. Judging by the DNA end, TRBJ2-7 fits better; the J call may be wrong. Germline V gives CDR1 MNHEY, CDR2 SVGAGI. The CDR3 is made up of 14 amino acids. CDR3 coding DNA: TGTGCCAGCAGCCCCGACAGGGTTCGGTACGAGCAGTACTTC. This codes for CASSPDRVRYEQYF.

The chain carries TRBV5-1 and TRBJ1-6; D unresolved. The germline gives CDR1 SGHRS, CDR2 YFSETQ. The ends were cut back, 0 bases at V and 9 bases at J, with 10 bases in the middle. The length of the CDR3 is 14 residues. CDR3 nucleotides: TGCGCCAGCAGCTTGGCAGTGAGTCCTTCACCCCTCCACTTT. This codes for CASSLAVSPSPLHF.

This chain links TRBV5-4 with TRBJ2-7; D is tentatively TRBD1 or TRBD2 (5 bases each). Germline CDR1 SGHNT, CDR2 YYREEE (reference sequence). CDR3 length equals 17 residues. Trimming removed 3 bases from V and 2 bases from J, with 21 bases in between. The CDR3 region is CASSSEGRSIFTYEQYF. The DNA for the CDR3 is TGTGCCAGCAGCTCAGAGGGACGGAGTATCTTTACCTACGAGCAGTACTTC.

DNA of the CDR3: TGCAGCATACGTATCCTATACAGGGGATTGTACAATGAGCAGTTCTTC. Its protein is CSIRILYRGLYNEQFF. This chain connects TRBV29-1 to TRBJ2-1; 7 bases are shared with TRBD1. CDR3 size: 16 residues. Losses at the gene ends were 8 bases for V and 4 bases for J; bases not matched to a gene: 17. The V gene's germline CDR1 is SQVTM and CDR2 ANQGSEA.